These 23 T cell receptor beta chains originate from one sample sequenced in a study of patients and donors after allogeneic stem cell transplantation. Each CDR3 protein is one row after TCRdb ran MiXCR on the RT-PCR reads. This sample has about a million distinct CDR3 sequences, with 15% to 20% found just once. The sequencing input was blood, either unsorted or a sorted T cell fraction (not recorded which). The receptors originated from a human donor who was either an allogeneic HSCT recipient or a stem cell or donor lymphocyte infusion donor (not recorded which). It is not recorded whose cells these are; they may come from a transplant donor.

The DNA for the CDR3 is TGTGCCAGCAGTGTAGGGTCCCATAGCAATCAGCCCCAGCATTTT. Translated: CASSVGSHSNQPQHF. The chain combines TRBV2 with TRBJ1-5, with no clear D. The CDR3 spans 15 residues. The germline CDR1 and CDR2 sequences are SNHLY and FYNNEI. V lost 4 bases and J 0 bases, leaving 10 bases between the germline ends.

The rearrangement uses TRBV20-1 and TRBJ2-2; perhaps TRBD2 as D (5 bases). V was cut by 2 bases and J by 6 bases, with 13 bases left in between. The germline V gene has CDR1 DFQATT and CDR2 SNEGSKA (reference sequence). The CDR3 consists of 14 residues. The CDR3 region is CSARSTPGAGELFF. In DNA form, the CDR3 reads TGCAGTGCTAGATCGACGCCCGGGGCCGGGGAGCTGTTTTTT.

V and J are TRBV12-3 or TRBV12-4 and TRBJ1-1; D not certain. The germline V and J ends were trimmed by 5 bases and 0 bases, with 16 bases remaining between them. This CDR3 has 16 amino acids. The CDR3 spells CASSLGKRGVNTEAFF. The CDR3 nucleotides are TGTGCCAGCAGTCTGGGGAAACGTGGAGTGAACACTGAAGCTTTCTTT.

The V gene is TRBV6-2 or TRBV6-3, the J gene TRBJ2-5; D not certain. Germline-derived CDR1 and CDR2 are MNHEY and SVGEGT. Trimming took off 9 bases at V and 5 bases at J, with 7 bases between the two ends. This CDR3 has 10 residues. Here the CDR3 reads CASLGETQYF. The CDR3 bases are TGTGCCAGTCTGGGGGAGACCCAGTACTTC.

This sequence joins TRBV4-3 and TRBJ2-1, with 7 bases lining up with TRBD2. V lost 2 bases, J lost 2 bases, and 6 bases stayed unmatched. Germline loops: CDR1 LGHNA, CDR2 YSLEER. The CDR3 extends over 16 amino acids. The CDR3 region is CASSQLGGGPYNEQFF. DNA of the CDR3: TGCGCCAGCAGCCAACTCGGCGGGGGACCCTACAATGAGCAGTTCTTC.

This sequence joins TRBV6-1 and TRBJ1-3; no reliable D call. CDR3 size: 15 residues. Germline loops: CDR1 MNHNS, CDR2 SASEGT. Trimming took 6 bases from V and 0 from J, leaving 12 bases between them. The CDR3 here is CASRSRFNSGNTIYF. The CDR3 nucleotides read TGTGCCAGCAGGTCCCGATTTAACTCTGGAAACACCATATATTTT.

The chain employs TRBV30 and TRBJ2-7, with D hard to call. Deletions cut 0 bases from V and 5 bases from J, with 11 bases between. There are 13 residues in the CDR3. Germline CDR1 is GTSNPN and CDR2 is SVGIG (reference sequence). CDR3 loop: CAWSVRQVHEQYF. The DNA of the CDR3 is TGTGCCTGGAGTGTAAGGCAGGTCCACGAGCAGTACTTC.

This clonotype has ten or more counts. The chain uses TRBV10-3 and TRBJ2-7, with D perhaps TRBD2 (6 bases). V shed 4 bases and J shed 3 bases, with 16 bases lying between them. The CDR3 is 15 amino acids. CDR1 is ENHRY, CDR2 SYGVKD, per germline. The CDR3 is CAISAVGLGGYEQYF. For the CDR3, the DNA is TGTGCCATCAGTGCAGTGGGCCTGGGGGGCTACGAGCAGTACTTC.

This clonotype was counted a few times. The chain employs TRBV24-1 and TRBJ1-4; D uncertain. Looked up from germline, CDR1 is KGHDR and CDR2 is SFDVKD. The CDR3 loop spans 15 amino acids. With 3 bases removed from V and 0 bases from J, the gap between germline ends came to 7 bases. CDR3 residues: CATSDNTATNEKLFF. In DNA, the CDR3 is TGTGCCACCAGTGATAACACCGCAACTAATGAAAAACTGTTTTTT.

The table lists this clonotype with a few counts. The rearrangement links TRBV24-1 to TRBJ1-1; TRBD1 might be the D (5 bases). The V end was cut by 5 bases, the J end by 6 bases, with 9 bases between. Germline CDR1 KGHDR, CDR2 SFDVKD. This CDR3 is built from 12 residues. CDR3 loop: CATSAGGAEAFF. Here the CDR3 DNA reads TGTGCCACCAGTGCCGGGGGGGCTGAAGCTTTCTTT.

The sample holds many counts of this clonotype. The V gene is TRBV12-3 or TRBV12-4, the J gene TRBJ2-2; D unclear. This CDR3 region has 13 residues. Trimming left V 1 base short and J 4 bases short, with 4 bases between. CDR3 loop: CASSLVVTGELFF. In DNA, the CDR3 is TGTGCCAGCAGTTTAGTGGTCACCGGGGAGCTGTTTTTT.

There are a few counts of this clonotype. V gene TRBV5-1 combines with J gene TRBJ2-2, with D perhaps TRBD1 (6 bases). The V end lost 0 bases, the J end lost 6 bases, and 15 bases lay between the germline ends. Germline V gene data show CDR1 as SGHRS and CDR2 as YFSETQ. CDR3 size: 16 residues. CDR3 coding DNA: TGCGCCAGCAGCTTGGACCTCCGACAGGCGGCCGGGGAGCTGTTTTTT. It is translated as CASSLDLRQAAGELFF.

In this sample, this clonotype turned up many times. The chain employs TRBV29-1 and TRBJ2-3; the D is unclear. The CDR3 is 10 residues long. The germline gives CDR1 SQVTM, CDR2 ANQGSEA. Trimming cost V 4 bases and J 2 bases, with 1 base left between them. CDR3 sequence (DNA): TGCAGCGTTGTCACAGATACGCAGTATTTT. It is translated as CSVVTDTQYF.

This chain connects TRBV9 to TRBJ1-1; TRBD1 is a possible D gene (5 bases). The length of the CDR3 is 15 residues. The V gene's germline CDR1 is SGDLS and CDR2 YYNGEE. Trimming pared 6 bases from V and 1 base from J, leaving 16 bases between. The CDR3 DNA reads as TGTGCCAGCACTGCTTGGGGGGGTGGGAACACTGAAGCTTTCTTT. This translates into CASTAWGGGNTEAFF.

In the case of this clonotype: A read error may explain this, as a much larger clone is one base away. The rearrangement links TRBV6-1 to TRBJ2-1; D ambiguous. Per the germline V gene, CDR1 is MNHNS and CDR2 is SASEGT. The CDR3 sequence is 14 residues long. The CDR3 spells CVSRNPSSYNEQFF. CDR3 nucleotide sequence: TGTGTCAGCAGGAATCCTAGCTCCTACAATGAGCAGTTCTTC.

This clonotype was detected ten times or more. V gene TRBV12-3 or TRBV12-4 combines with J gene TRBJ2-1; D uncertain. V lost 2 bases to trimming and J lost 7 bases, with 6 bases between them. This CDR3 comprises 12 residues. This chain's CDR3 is CASSLIGNEQFF. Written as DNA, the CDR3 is TGTGCCAGCAGTTTAATCGGGAATGAGCAGTTCTTC.

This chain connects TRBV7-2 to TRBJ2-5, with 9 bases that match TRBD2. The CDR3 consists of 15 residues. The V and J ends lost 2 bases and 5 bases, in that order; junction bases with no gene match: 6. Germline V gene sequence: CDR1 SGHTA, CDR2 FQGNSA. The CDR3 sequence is CASSLPRGGGETQYF. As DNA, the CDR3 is TGTGCCAGCAGCTTACCGCGGGGGGGCGGTGAGACCCAGTACTTC.

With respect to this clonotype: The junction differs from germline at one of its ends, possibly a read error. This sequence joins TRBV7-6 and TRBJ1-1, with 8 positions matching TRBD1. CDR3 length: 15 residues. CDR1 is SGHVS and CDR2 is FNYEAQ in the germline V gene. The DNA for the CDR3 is TGTGCCAGCAGCGTAGCCCAGGGGGCCAGCACTGAAGCTTTCTTT. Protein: CASSVAQGASTEAFF.

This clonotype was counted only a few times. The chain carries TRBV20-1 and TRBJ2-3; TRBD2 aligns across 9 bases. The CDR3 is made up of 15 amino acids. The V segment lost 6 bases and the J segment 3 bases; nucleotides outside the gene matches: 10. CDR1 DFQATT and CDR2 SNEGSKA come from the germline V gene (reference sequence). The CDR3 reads CSALSGGSGTDTQYF. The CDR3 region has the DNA TGCAGTGCGCTGAGCGGGGGGTCGGGAACAGATACGCAGTATTTT.

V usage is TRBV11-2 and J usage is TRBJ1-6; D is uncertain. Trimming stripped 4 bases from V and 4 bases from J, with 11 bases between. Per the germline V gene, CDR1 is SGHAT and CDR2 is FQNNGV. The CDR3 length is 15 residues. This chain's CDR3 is CASSSDGRYNSPLHF. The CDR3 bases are TGTGCCAGCAGCTCAGACGGCCGTTATAATTCACCCCTCCACTTT.

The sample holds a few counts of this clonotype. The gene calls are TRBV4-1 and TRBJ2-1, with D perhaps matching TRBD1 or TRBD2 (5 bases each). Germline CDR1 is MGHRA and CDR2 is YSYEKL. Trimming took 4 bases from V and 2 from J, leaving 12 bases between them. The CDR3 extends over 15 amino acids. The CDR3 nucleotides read TGCGCCAGCAGCCTTTTATGGGACCCCTACAATGAGCAGTTCTTC. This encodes CASSLLWDPYNEQFF.

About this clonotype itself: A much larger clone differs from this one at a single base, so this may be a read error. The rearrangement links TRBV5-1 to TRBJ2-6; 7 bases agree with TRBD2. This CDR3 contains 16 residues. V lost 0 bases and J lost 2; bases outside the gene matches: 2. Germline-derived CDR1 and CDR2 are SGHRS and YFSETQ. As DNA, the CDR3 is TGCGCCAGCAGCTTGGCCGCGGGGGCTGGGGCCAACGTCCTGACTTTC. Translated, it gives CASSLAAGAGANVLTF.

CDR3 amino acids: CSARDSTSTTNEKLFF. CDR3 in DNA: TGCAGTGCTAGAGATAGCACTTCGACAACTAATGAAAAACTGTTTTTT. The V gene is TRBV20-1, the J gene TRBJ1-4; D unclear. V shed 0 bases and J shed 0 bases, with 11 bases lying between them. The germline V gene has CDR1 DFQATT and CDR2 SNEGSKA (reference sequence). The CDR3 length is 16 residues.